One sample yielded the 15 T cell receptor beta chains listed below, sequenced in a study of cytomegalovirus exposure and HLA in healthy donors. PCR employed 60 Vbeta and 13 Jbeta primers. This table comes from immunoSEQ multiplex PCR, and its TCRdb copy is limited to in-frame clones, with some not included. The data contain roughly 160,000 clones, over 80% of them singletons. Sequenced: PBMCs. The receptors were sampled from a boy younger than 10 in good health and CMV-seronegative.

The genes are TRBV7-2 and TRBJ2-5, with TRBD1 as a possible D gene (5 bases). The CDR3 totals 14 residues. Germline CDR1 reads SGHTA; CDR2 reads FQGNSA. The V and J ends lost 4 bases and 5 bases respectively, with 14 bases between them. CDR3 in DNA: TGTGCCAGCAGCTCCCGTTTGGGGCCGGAGACCCAGTACTTC. This encodes CASSSRLGPETQYF.

The V call is TRBV29-1, the J call TRBJ1-3, with 8 bases aligning to TRBD1. The CDR3 extends over 15 amino acids. V shed 7 bases, J shed 2 bases, and the junction held 10 bases outside the gene matches. Germline V CDR1 and CDR2: SQVTM, ANQGSEA. The CDR3 nucleotides are TGCAGCGCCGGGACAGGAGGGTTAACTGGAAACACCATATATTTT. Translating gives CSAGTGGLTGNTIYF.

This clone was recorded many times. Other DNA sequences in this specimen translate into the identical CDR3. The rearrangement uses TRBV6-1 and TRBJ2-5; 11 bases fit TRBD2. Germline lookup yields CDR1 MNHNS and CDR2 SASEGT. The CDR3 totals 15 residues. V trimming: 2 bases; J trimming: 1 base; junction bases outside the gene matches: 0. CDR3: CASSELAGGQETQYF. The CDR3 DNA sequence: TGTGCCAGCAGTGAACTAGCGGGAGGCCAAGAGACCCAGTACTTC.

Worth noting for this clone: This sample includes further DNA sequences coding for the same CDR3. V and J are TRBV18 and TRBJ1-2; D might be TRBD1 (5 bases). This CDR3 spans 13 amino acids. V dropped 6 bases and J dropped 3 bases, with 11 bases sitting between them. CDR1 and CDR2 from the germline V gene are KGHSH and LQKENI. For the CDR3, the DNA is TGTGCCAGCTCCCCTGGCAGGGACTATGGCTACACCTTC. Translating it yields CASSPGRDYGYTF.

The rearrangement uses TRBV19 and TRBJ2-1, with TRBD2 as a possible D gene (6 bases). The V gene lost 2 bases and the J gene lost 10 bases, with 18 bases spanning the gap. The CDR3 has 15 residues. The V gene's germline CDR1 is LNHDA and CDR2 SQIVND (reference sequence). The CDR3 bases are TGTGCCAGTAGTATAAGAGGGGACTTCCCTCGCGAGCAGTTCTTC. Protein sequence: CASSIRGDFPREQFF. The full variable domain, its missing parts supplied by reference TRBV19 and TRBJ2-1, is DGGITQSPKYLFRKEGQNVTLSCEQNLNHDAMYWYRQDPGQGLRLIYYSQIVNDFQKGDIAEGYSVSREKKESFPLTVTSAQKNPTAFYLCASSIRGDFPREQFFGPGTRLTVL.

The J gene is TRBJ2-3, the V gene TRBV7-9; tentative D call: TRBD2 (6 bases). The V end was cut by 5 bases, the J end by 5 bases, with 20 bases between. This CDR3 has 16 amino acids. Germline CDR1 is SEHNR and CDR2 is FQNEAQ (reference sequence). In nucleotides, the CDR3 is TGTGCCAGCAGCCTATACCGCAACCCGGAGGGAGATACGCAGTATTTT. This gives the protein CASSLYRNPEGDTQYF.

The gene calls are TRBV4-3 and TRBJ2-3; no firm D call. Germline CDR1 reads LGHNA; CDR2 reads YSLEER. Between the trimmed V and J ends, which lost 1 base and 1 base, there was a span of 3 bases. This CDR3 is 13 amino acids long. Here the CDR3 DNA reads TGCGCCAGCAGCCAAGTAGGCACAGATACGCAGTATTTT. This translates into CASSQVGTDTQYF.

The V and J genes are TRBV6-6 and TRBJ1-5; maybe TRBD1 (5 bases). In germline, CDR1 is MNHNY, CDR2 SVGAGI (reference sequence). Trimming cost V 5 bases and J 5 bases, with 13 bases left between them. The length of the CDR3 is 14 residues. CDR3 DNA sequence: TGTGCCAGCAGTCCAGGGACTGATGATCAGCCCCAGCATTTT. This codes for CASSPGTDDQPQHF.

The CDR3 loop is CASSYLGLAGTDTQYF. The CDR3 DNA reads TGTGCCAGCAGTTACCTGGGACTAGCGGGCACAGATACGCAGTATTTT. The gene calls are TRBV6-5 and TRBJ2-3; 11 nucleotides align to TRBD2. V lost 2 bases and J lost 1; bases outside the gene matches: 2. Germline loops: CDR1 MNHEY, CDR2 SVGAGI. The CDR3 is 16 residues long.

This chain connects TRBV5-6 to TRBJ1-2; D uncertain. V gave up 6 bases and J gave up 6 bases, with 21 bases separating them. The CDR3 totals 15 residues. Germline CDR1 is SGHDT and CDR2 is YYEEEE. Here the CDR3 reads CASTPIKTWGDGYTF. CDR3 coding DNA: TGTGCCAGCACCCCAATTAAAACCTGGGGAGATGGCTACACCTTC.

This clone has a handful of counts. The genes are TRBV9 and TRBJ2-1, with a tentative D call TRBD2 (6 bases). The CDR3 covers 15 residues. Germline CDR1 reads SGDLS; CDR2 reads YYNGEE. Trimming took 1 base from V and 1 from J, leaving 9 bases between them. CDR3 DNA: TGTGCCAGCAGCGTACAACGGGGGTCCTACAATGAGCAGTTCTTC. Translating it yields CASSVQRGSYNEQFF. The whole variable domain, filled in from reference TRBV9 and TRBJ2-1, reads DSGVTQTPKHLITATGQRVTLRCSPRSGDLSVYWYQQSLDQGLQFLIQYYNGEERAKGNILERFSAQQFPDLHSELNLSSLELGDSALYFCASSVQRGSYNEQFFGPGTRLTVL.

The chain couples TRBV11-3 to TRBJ2-1, with 8 bases lining up with TRBD1. The CDR3 has 17 residues. V dropped 5 bases and J dropped 4; count of bases not matched to a gene: 13. Germline-derived CDR1 and CDR2 are SGHNT and YENEEA. The CDR3 spells CASSPGQGKIKYNEQFF. CDR3 nucleotides: TGTGCCAGCAGCCCAGGACAGGGCAAGATCAAATACAATGAGCAGTTCTTC.

The chain combines TRBV28 with TRBJ2-7, with D possibly matching TRBD1 (5 bases). Germline CDR1 MDHEN, CDR2 SYDVKM. Trimming left V 5 bases short and J 2 bases short, with 10 bases between. The CDR3 length is 13 residues. The CDR3 coding sequence is TGTGCCAGCAGTCGCGACAGTACCTACGAGCAGTACTTC. It specifies CASSRDSTYEQYF.

The V call is TRBV6-1, the J call TRBJ2-7; weak D call: TRBD1 (5 bases). V was cut by 2 bases and J by 4 bases, with 18 bases left in between. The CDR3 contains 16 residues. Per germline, CDR1 MNHNS and CDR2 SASEGT. CDR3 sequence reads: CASSERYGHPLYEQYF. The CDR3 DNA sequence: TGTGCCAGCAGTGAACGATACGGACACCCCCTATACGAGCAGTACTTC.

V usage is TRBV6-5 and J usage is TRBJ1-2; 10 bases align to TRBD1. CDR3 length equals 15 residues. V trimming: 7 bases; J trimming: 6 bases; junction bases outside the gene matches: 11. Germline loops: CDR1 MNHEY, CDR2 SVGAGI. The CDR3 loop reads CASTSSRDRGNGYTF. CDR3 DNA: TGTGCCAGCACCTCGTCCCGGGACAGGGGAAATGGCTACACCTTC.